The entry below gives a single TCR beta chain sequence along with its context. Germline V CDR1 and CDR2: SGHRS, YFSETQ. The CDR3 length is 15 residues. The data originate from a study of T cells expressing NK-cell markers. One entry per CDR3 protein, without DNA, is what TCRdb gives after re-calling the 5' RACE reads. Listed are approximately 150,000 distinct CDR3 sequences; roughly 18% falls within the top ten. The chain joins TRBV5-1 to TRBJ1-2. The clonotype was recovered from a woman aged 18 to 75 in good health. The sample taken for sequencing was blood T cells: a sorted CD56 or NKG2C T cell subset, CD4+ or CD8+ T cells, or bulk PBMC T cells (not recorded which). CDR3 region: CASSLGSQANYGYTF.